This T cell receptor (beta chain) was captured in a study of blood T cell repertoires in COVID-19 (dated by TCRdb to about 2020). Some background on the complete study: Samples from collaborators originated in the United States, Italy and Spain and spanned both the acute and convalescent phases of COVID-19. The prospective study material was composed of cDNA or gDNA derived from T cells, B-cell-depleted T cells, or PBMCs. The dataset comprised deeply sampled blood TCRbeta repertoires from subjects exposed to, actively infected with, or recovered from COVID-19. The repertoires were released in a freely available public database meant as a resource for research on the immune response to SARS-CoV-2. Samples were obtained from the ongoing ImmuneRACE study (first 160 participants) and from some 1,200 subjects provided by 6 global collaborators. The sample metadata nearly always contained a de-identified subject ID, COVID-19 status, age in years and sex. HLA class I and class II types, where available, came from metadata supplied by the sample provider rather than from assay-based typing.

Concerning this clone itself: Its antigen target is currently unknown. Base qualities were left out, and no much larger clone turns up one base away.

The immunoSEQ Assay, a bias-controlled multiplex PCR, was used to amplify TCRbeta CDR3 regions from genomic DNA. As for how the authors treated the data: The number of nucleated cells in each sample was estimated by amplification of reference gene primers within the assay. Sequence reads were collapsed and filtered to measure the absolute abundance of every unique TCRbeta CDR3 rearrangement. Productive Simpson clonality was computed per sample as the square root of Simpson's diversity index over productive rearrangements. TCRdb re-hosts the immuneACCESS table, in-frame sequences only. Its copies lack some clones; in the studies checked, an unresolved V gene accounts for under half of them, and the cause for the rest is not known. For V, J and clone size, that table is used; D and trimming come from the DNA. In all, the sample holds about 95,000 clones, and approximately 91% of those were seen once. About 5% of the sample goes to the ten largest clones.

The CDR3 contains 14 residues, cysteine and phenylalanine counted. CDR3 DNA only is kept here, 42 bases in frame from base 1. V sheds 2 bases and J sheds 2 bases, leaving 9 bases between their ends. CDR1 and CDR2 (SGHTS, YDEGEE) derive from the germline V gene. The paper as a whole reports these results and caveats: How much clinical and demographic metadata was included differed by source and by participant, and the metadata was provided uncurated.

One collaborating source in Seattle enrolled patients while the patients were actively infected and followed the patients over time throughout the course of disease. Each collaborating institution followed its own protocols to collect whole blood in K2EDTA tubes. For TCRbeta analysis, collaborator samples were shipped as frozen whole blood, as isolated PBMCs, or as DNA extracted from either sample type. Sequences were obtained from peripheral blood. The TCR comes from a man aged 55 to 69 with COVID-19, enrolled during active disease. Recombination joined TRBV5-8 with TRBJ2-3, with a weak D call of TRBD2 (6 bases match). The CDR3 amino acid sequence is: CASSFGLSTDTQYF. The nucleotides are TGTGCCAGCAGCTTTGGACTATCCACAGATACGCAGTATTTT.